This T cell receptor beta chain came from a study of T cells in Graves' hyperthyroidism and ophthalmopathy. RNA transcripts yielded amplified TCR beta CDR3 regions. The HTBI primer set served for first-round RT-PCR of the TCR CDR3. TCRdb reprocessed the multiplex PCR reads with MiXCR, giving one entry per CDR3 protein. This table holds around 350,000 distinct CDR3 sequences, roughly 25% found once. Newly diagnosed hyperthyroidism patients aged 18 to 65 years had disease lasting under 2 months. Patients showing uncontrolled infection, other autoimmune disease, pregnancy or lactation were ineligible. Thyroid ultrasound, orbital computed tomography, clinical symptoms, and serum thyroxine and TRAb underpinned diagnoses. V was pared by 3 bases and J by 9 bases, with 13 bases of the junction left unmatched. The CDR3 totals 16 residues.

Sequenced input: blood. The chain joins TRBV12-3 or TRBV12-4 to TRBJ2-1, with 8 positions matching TRBD1. The sequence was collected from a man in his fifties with Graves' hyperthyroidism. CDR3 bases: TGTGCCAGCAGTTTGATTAGGACAGGGACCGCCGGTGAGCAGTTCTTC. Protein: CASSLIRTGTAGEQFF.